The 26 T cell receptor beta chains below were found in one sample sequenced in a study of beta chain features in type 1 diabetes. Expressed TCRB transcripts were sequenced because the entire RNA isolate underwent reverse transcription. Data came from immunoSEQ multiplex PCR; TCRdb stores just in-frame clones and leaves some out. The repertoire holds fewer than 900,000 clones, with under 20% as singletons. Sequencing was carried out using naive CD4+ T cells from blood. These receptors came from a woman aged 18-29 years in good health.

This clone was detected a few times. The genes are TRBV29-1 and TRBJ2-5; 10 bases agree with TRBD2. Unmatched junction bases numbered 13, after V lost 6 bases and J lost 6 bases. The germline gives CDR1 SQVTM, CDR2 ANQGSEA. This CDR3 comprises 15 residues. The CDR3 sequence is CSVLGWPSGRQTQYF. The CDR3 nucleotides are TGCAGCGTCCTAGGTTGGCCTAGCGGGAGACAGACCCAGTACTTC.

This clone turned up a few times. Other DNA sequences in the same sample also yield this CDR3. CDR3 loop: CASSPAGGETQYF. The CDR3 DNA reads TGTGCCAGCTCACCCGCAGGAGGGGAGACCCAGTACTTC. The gene calls are TRBV18 and TRBJ2-5, with D perhaps matching TRBD2 (6 bases). Trimming pared 3 bases from V and 5 bases from J, leaving 10 bases between. CDR3 length: 13 residues. Looked up from germline, CDR1 is KGHSH and CDR2 is LQKENI.

This clone was counted at least ten times. The chain recombines TRBV21-1 with TRBJ2-7; the DNA was not used to check the table's D call, TRBD1. TRBV21-1 is a documented pseudogene. The CDR3 is 17 amino acids. The CDR3 protein is CASSESGTPRSPYEQYF. As DNA, the CDR3 is TGTGCCAGCAGTGAATCCGGGACACCGAGGAGTCCCTACGAGCAGTACTTC.

The chain links TRBV5-6 to TRBJ1-5; a weak D match, TRBD1 (5 bases). Germline-derived CDR1 and CDR2 are SGHDT and YYEEEE. V gave up 3 bases and J gave up 6 bases, with 16 bases separating them. The CDR3 contains 15 residues. CDR3 bases: TGTGCCAGCAGCTCCGGGACCCTCCTCGGTCAGCCCCAGCATTTT. Its translation: CASSSGTLLGQPQHF.

This clone turned up a few times. The J gene is TRBJ2-3, the V gene TRBV7-2; 7 bases align to TRBD2. The CDR3 consists of 16 residues. CDR1 SGHTA and CDR2 FQGNSA come from the germline V gene. J lost 2 bases, V lost 6 bases, and 11 bases had no gene match. The chain's CDR3 is CASSRLAASTTDTQYF. The CDR3 DNA is TGTGCCAGCAGTCGACTAGCCGCTTCGACCACAGATACGCAGTATTTT. The full variable domain, rest sourced from reference TRBV7-2 and TRBJ2-3, is GAGVSQSPSNKVTEKGKDVELRCDPISGHTALYWYRQSLGQGLEFLIYFQGNSAPDKSGLPSDRFSAERTGGSVSTLTIQRTQQEDSAVYLCASSRLAASTTDTQYFGPGTRLTVL.

The chain uses TRBV10-3 and TRBJ1-2, with 9 bases lining up with TRBD1. J gave up 4 bases and V 0 bases, and 0 bases lay outside the gene matches. This CDR3 region has 14 residues. Germline V CDR1 and CDR2: ENHRY, SYGVKD. CDR3 coding DNA: TGTGCCATCAGTGAGTCGACAGGGGGCTATGGCTACACCTTC. It codes for CAISESTGGYGYTF.

The chain links TRBV28 to TRBJ2-7, with D tentatively TRBD2 (5 bases). CDR3 length: 12 residues. In germline, CDR1 is MDHEN, CDR2 SYDVKM. The germline V and J ends were trimmed by 6 bases and 6 bases, with 12 bases remaining between them. DNA of the CDR3: TGTGCCAGCAGGGGAACTAGGCCCGAGCAGTACTTC. Its translation: CASRGTRPEQYF.

This clone turned up a few times. The V gene is TRBV2, the J gene TRBJ2-2, with D possibly being TRBD1 or TRBD2 (5 bases each). The CDR3 totals 13 residues. V lost 7 bases and J 1 base, leaving 7 bases between the germline ends. CDR1 is SNHLY and CDR2 is FYNNEI in the germline V gene. CDR3 loop: CASTGRNTGELFF. The DNA of the CDR3 is TGTGCCAGCACAGGGAGGAACACCGGGGAGCTGTTTTTT.

CDR3 DNA sequence: TGTGCCAGCAGCACACGCGGGAGCTCCTACAATGAGCAGTTCTTC. Residues: CASSTRGSSYNEQFF. The chain combines TRBV6-4 with TRBJ2-1; 7 bases match TRBD2. Trimming took 6 bases from V and 0 from J; bases not matched to a gene: 5. The CDR3 covers 15 residues. Germline V gene lookup returns CDR1 MRHNA and CDR2 SNTAGT.

This rearrangement joins TRBV29-1 to TRBJ2-7; D may match TRBD1 or TRBD2 (5 bases each). This CDR3 contains 12 residues. Trimming removed 4 bases at V and 3 bases at J, with 10 bases between. CDR1 is SQVTM and CDR2 is ANQGSEA in the germline V gene. The CDR3 region is CSVGGANYEQYF. CDR3 nucleotides: TGCAGCGTTGGAGGGGCCAACTACGAGCAGTACTTC.

Note on this clone: The sample holds other DNA sequences that translate to the same CDR3. This chain's CDR3 is CASSLGSGWRSYNEQFF. The CDR3 DNA sequence: TGCGCCAGCAGCTTGGGTAGCGGGTGGAGATCCTACAATGAGCAGTTCTTC. The chain has TRBV5-1 and TRBJ2-1, with 7 bases aligning to TRBD2. The CDR3 length is 17 residues. The germline CDR1 and CDR2 sequences are SGHRS and YFSETQ. The V and J ends lost 0 bases and 1 base, in that order; junction bases with no gene match: 7.

This clone was detected only a few times. This sequence joins TRBV7-2 and TRBJ2-5; D is unclear. This CDR3 has 14 amino acids. Germline V gives CDR1 SGHTA, CDR2 FQGNSA. V dropped 4 bases and J dropped 2 bases, with 11 bases sitting between them. DNA for the CDR3: TGTGCCAGCAGCTCCTCCAGGTCACAAGAGACCCAGTACTTC. As protein: CASSSSRSQETQYF.

This clone was counted between two and nine times. The chain carries TRBV10-3 and TRBJ2-3, with 7 bases that match TRBD2. The germline V gene encodes CDR1 ENHRY and CDR2 SYGVKD. The V and J ends lost 8 bases and 2 bases, in that order; junction bases with no gene match: 16. The CDR3 is made up of 17 amino acids. CDR3 DNA: TGTGCCATCGGCGAGGGTGGCGGGAGCGTTGTCACAGATACGCAGTATTTT. Translated, it gives CAIGEGGGSVVTDTQYF.

This clone was counted a few times. This sequence joins TRBV11-2 and TRBJ2-4; the D gene is possibly TRBD1 (6 bases). Trimming removed 8 bases from V and 5 bases from J, with 16 bases in between. The CDR3 is made up of 14 amino acids. Germline V gene data show CDR1 as SGHAT and CDR2 as FQNNGV. CDR3 protein: CASGRWAGENIQYF. CDR3 sequence (DNA): TGTGCCAGCGGGCGTTGGGCAGGGGAAAACATTCAGTACTTC.

This clone was found a few times. The chain recombines TRBV25-1 with TRBJ2-6; D gene ambiguous. Germline V gene data show CDR1 as MGHDK and CDR2 as SYGVNS. The CDR3 covers 14 residues. V shed 4 bases and J shed 0 bases, with 4 bases lying between them. CDR3 loop: CASSANSGANVLTF. In DNA form, the CDR3 reads TGTGCCAGCAGTGCCAACTCTGGGGCCAACGTCCTGACTTTC.

The rearrangement uses TRBV15 and TRBJ2-1; 7 bases fit TRBD1. CDR3 length: 21 amino acids. J lost 0 bases, V lost 3 bases, and 20 bases had no gene match. From germline, CDR1 is LNHNV and CDR2 YYDKDF (reference sequence). The CDR3 loop reads CATSRGHNLRTGRVSYNEQFF. The CDR3 nucleotides read TGTGCCACCAGCAGGGGCCACAATTTGAGGACAGGAAGGGTCTCCTACAATGAGCAGTTCTTC. Full variable domain (remainder filled in from reference TRBV15 and TRBJ2-1): DAMVIQNPRYQVTQFGKPVTLSCSQTLNHNVMYWYQQKSSQAPKLLFHYYDKDFNNEADTPDNFQSRRPNTSFCFLDIRSPGLGDTAMYLCATSRGHNLRTGRVSYNEQFFGPGTRLTVL.

This clone was seen only a few times. This sequence joins TRBV5-1 and TRBJ2-1; D gene uncertain. The ends were cut back, 4 bases at V and 10 bases at J, with 15 bases in the middle. Germline lookup yields CDR1 SGHRS and CDR2 YFSETQ. The CDR3 sequence is 13 residues long. The CDR3 is CASSKDGSSEQFF. For the CDR3, the DNA is TGCGCCAGCAGCAAGGACGGTAGCTCGGAGCAGTTCTTC.

V is TRBV2 and J is TRBJ2-1, with a weak D call TRBD2 (7 bases). Germline values: CDR1 SNHLY, CDR2 FYNNEI. V was trimmed by 3 bases and J by 8 bases, leaving 14 bases between them. This CDR3 has 14 residues. As DNA, the CDR3 is TGTGCCAGCAGTGATAGGGGGGGGAGCGATGAGCAGTTCTTC. This gives the protein CASSDRGGSDEQFF.

The chain uses TRBV29-1 and TRBJ2-7; 12 bases align to TRBD2. The CDR3 is 15 amino acids. Trimming cost V 6 bases and J 5 bases; bases outside gene matches: 11. Germline lookup yields CDR1 SQVTM and CDR2 ANQGSEA. The chain's CDR3 is CSVASRTSGIHEQYF. In DNA form, the CDR3 reads TGCAGCGTCGCCAGCCGGACTAGCGGGATTCACGAGCAGTACTTC.

This clone was counted between two and nine times. The chain links TRBV7-2 to TRBJ2-7; no reliable D call. Germline-derived CDR1 and CDR2 are SGHTA and FQGNSA. This CDR3 region has 15 residues. V was cut by 4 bases and J by 2 bases, with 15 bases left in between. The CDR3 nucleotides read TGTGCCAGCAGCTCCCGGGCCACCGGTACCTACGAGCAGTACTTC. It codes for CASSSRATGTYEQYF.

The chain uses TRBV7-2 and TRBJ2-2; D possibly corresponds to TRBD2 (5 bases). The CDR3 is 14 amino acids. V shed 2 bases and J shed 4 bases, with 8 bases lying between them. Germline V gives CDR1 SGHTA, CDR2 FQGNSA. In DNA, the CDR3 is TGTGCCAGCAGCTTATTCGAGGGCACCGGGGAGCTGTTTTTT. Translation gives CASSLFEGTGELFF.

The chain joins TRBV2 to TRBJ2-7; TRBD1 might be the D (5 bases). This CDR3 region has 14 residues. The germline V gene encodes CDR1 SNHLY and CDR2 FYNNEI. Trimming shortened V by 3 bases and J by 0 bases, and 9 bases separated the two germline ends. CDR3 amino acids: CASSDRVLSYEQYF. DNA of the CDR3: TGTGCCAGCAGTGACAGGGTCCTCTCCTACGAGCAGTACTTC. The entire variable domain, with the rest obtained from reference TRBV2 and TRBJ2-7, is as follows: EPEVTQTPSHQVTQMGQEVILRCVPISNHLYFYWYRQILGQKVEFLVSFYNNEISEKSEIFDDQFSVERPDGSNFTLKIRSTKLEDSAMYFCASSDRVLSYEQYFGPGTRLTVT.

The chain recombines TRBV9 with TRBJ1-2, with TRBD1 matching over 8 bases. J was trimmed by 4 bases and V by 3 bases; bases with no gene match: 2. CDR3 length equals 13 residues. Germline values: CDR1 SGDLS, CDR2 YYNGEE. The CDR3 region has the DNA TGTGCCAGCAGCGACACAGGGGGCTATGGCTACACCTTC. Translation: CASSDTGGYGYTF.

This clone showed up just once. This chain links TRBV7-2 with TRBJ1-1, with 8 bases that match TRBD1. V lost 3 bases, J lost 1 base, and 4 bases stayed unmatched. The CDR3 sequence is 15 residues long. Germline-derived CDR1 and CDR2 are SGHTA and FQGNSA. The CDR3 DNA reads as TGTGCCAGCAGCTTCGGACAGGGCGGGAACACTGAAGCTTTCTTT. It codes for CASSFGQGGNTEAFF.

A few counts support this clone. The rearrangement uses TRBV6-5 and TRBJ2-4, with a possible D match to TRBD1 (6 bases). Germline CDR1 and CDR2: MNHEY and SVGAGI. The V and J ends lost 9 bases and 7 bases respectively, with 10 bases between them. The CDR3 has 11 amino acids. The CDR3 spells CASGQGNIQYF. CDR3 bases: TGTGCCAGTGGGCAGGGGAACATTCAGTACTTC.

The table lists this clone with a few counts. The chain is built from TRBV7-9 and TRBJ2-3, with TRBD1 as a possible D gene (6 bases). CDR1 and CDR2 (germline): SEHNR, FQNEAQ (reference sequence). The CDR3 consists of 17 residues. Trimming stripped 4 bases from V and 0 bases from J, with 17 bases between. CDR3 bases: TGTGCCAGCAGCTCCTACCTAAAGACAGGCAGCACAGATACGCAGTATTTT. Protein: CASSSYLKTGSTDTQYF. The full variable domain, with the rest looked up from reference TRBV7-9 and TRBJ2-3, is DTGVSQNPRHKITKRGQNVTFRCDPISEHNRLYWYRQTLGQGPEFLTYFQNEAQLEKSRLLSDRFSAERPKGSFSTLEIQRTEQGDSAMYLCASSSYLKTGSTDTQYFGPGTRLTVL.